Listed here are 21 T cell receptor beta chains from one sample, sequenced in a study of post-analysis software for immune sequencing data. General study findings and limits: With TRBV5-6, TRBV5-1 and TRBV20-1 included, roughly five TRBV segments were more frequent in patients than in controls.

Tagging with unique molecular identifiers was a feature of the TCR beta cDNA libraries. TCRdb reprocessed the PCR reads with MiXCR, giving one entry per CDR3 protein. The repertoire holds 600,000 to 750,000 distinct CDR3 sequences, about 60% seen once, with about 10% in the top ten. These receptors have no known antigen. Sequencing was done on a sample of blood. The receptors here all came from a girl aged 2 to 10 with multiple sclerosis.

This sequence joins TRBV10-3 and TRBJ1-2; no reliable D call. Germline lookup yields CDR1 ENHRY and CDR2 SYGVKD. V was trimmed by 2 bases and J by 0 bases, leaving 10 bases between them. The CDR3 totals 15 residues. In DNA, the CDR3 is TGTGCCATCAGTGAGGAACGGCAGTCTAACTATGGCTACACCTTC. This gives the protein CAISEERQSNYGYTF.

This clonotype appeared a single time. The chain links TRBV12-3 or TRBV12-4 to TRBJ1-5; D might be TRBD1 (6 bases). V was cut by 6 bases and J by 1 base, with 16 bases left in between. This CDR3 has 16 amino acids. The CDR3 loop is CASSQTQGTSNQPQHF. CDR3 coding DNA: TGTGCCAGCAGCCAAACTCAGGGGACCAGCAATCAGCCCCAGCATTTT.

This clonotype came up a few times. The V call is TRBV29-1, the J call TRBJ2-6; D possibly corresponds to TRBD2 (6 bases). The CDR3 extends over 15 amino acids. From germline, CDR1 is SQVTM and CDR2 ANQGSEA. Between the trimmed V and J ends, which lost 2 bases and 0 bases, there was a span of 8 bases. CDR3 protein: CSVELANSGANVLTF. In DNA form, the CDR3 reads TGCAGCGTTGAACTAGCGAACTCTGGGGCCAACGTCCTGACTTTC.

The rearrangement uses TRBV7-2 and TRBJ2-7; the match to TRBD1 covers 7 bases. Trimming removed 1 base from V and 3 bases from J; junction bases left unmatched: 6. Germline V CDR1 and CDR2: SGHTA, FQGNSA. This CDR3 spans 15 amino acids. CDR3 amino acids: CASSLGLRTGYEQYF. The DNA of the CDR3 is TGTGCCAGCAGCTTAGGGCTCCGGACAGGCTACGAGCAGTACTTC.

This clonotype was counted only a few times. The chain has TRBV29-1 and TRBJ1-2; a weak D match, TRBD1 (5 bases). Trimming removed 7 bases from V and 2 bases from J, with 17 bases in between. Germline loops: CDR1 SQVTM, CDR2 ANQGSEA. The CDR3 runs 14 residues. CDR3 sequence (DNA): TGCAGCGCAGGTGGGGGAGACAAGAACTATGGCTACACCTTC. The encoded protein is CSAGGGDKNYGYTF.

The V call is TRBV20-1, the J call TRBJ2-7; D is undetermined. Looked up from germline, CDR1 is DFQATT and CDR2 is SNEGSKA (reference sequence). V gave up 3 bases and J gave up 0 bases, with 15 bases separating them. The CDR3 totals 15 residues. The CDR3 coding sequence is TGCAGTGCTAGTAAGGCCGGCCGATTCTCCTACGAGCAGTACTTC. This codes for CSASKAGRFSYEQYF.

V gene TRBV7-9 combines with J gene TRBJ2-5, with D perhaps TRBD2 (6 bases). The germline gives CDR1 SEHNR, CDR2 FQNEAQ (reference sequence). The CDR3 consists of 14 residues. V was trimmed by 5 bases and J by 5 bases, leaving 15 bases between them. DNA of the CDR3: TGTGCCAGCAGCCTGGGACTTTTGGGGGAGACCCAGTACTTC. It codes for CASSLGLLGETQYF.

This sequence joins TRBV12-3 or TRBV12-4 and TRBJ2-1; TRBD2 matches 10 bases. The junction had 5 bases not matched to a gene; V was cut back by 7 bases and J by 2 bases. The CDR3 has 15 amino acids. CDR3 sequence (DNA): TGTGCCAGCACCAGGACTAGCGGTCCCTACAATGAGCAGTTCTTC. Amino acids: CASTRTSGPYNEQFF.

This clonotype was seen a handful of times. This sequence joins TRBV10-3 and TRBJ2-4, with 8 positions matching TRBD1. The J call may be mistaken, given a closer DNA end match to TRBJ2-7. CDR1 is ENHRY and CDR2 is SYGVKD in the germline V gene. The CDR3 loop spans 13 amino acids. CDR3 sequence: CATTGTGFYEQYF. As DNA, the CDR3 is TGTGCCACAACCGGGACAGGCTTTTACGAGCAGTACTTC.

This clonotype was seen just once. Here the CDR3 DNA reads TGTGCCAGCAGCCAAGACCAAGCGGAACACAATGAGCAGTTCTTC. Encoded protein: CASSQDQAEHNEQFF. The rearrangement uses TRBV3-1 and TRBJ2-1, with D possibly being TRBD2 (5 bases). CDR3 length: 15 amino acids. With 0 bases removed from V and 5 bases from J, the gap between germline ends came to 11 bases. Germline lookup yields CDR1 LGHDT and CDR2 YNNKEL (reference sequence).

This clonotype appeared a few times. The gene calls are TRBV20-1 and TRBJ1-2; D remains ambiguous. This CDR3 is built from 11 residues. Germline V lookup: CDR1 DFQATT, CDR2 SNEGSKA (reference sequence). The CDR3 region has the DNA TGCAGCGCAGTCTCTAACTATGGCTACACCTTC. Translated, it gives CSAVSNYGYTF.

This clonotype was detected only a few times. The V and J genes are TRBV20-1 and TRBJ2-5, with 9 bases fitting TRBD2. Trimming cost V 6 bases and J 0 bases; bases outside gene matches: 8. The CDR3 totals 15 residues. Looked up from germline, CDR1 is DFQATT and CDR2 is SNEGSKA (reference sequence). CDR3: CSARLADQYQETQYF. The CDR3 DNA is TGCAGTGCGCGACTAGCGGACCAGTACCAAGAGACCCAGTACTTC.

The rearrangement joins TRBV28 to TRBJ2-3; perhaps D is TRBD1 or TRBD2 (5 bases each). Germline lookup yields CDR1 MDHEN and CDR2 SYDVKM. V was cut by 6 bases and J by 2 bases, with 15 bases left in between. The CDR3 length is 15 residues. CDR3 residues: CASSVDSGLTDTQYF. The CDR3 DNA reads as TGTGCCAGCAGCGTCGATTCGGGGCTCACAGATACGCAGTATTTT.

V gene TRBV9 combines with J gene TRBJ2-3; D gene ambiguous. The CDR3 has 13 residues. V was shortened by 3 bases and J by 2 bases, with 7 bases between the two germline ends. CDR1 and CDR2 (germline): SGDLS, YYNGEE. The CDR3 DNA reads TGTGCCAGCAGCGACGAGAACACAGATACGCAGTATTTT. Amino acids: CASSDENTDTQYF.

The DNA for the CDR3 is TGTGCCAGCACTCCGGGGCCGATCTACAATGAGCAGTTCTTC. Translation gives CASTPGPIYNEQFF. The chain is built from TRBV12-3 or TRBV12-4 and TRBJ2-1; D assignment may be TRBD1 or TRBD2 (5 bases each). The CDR3 sequence is 14 residues long. Deletions cut 7 bases from V and 3 bases from J, with 13 bases between.

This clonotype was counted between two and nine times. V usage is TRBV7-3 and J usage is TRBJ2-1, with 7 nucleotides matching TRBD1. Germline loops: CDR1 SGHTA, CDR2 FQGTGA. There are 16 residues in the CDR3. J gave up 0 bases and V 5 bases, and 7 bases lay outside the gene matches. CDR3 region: CASSPQGQFSYNEQFF. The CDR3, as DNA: TGTGCCAGCAGCCCCCAGGGACAGTTCTCCTACAATGAGCAGTTCTTC.

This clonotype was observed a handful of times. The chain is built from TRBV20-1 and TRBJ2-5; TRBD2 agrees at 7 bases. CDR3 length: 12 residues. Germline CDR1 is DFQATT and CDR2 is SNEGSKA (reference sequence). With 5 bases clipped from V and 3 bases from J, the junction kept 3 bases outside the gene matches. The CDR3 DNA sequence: TGCAGTGCTTCTCTAGCGGAAGAGACCCAGTACTTC. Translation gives CSASLAEETQYF.

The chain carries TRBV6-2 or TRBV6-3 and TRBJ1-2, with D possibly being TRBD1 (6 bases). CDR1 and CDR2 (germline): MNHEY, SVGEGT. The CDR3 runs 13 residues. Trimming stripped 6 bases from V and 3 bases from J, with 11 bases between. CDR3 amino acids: CASRRPGDYGYTF. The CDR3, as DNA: TGTGCCAGCAGGCGACCAGGGGACTATGGCTACACCTTC.

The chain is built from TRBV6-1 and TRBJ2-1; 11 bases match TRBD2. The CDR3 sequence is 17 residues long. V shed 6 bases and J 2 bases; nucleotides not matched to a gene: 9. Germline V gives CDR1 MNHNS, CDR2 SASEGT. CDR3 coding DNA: TGTGCCAGCAGCCTCACTAGCGGGAGAATCCCCTACAATGAGCAGTTCTTC. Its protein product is CASSLTSGRIPYNEQFF.

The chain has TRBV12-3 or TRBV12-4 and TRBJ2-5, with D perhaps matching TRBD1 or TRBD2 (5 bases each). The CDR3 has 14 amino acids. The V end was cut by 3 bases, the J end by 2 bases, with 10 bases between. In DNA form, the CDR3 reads TGTGCCAGCAGTTTGGAAGAGGGGCAAGAGACCCAGTACTTC. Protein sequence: CASSLEEGQETQYF.

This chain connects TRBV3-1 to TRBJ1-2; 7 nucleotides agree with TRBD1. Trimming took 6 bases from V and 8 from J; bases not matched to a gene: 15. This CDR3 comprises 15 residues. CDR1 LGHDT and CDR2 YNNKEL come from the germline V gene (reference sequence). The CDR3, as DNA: TGTGCCAGCAGGTTCAACAGGGGAGGCCCTTTGGGCTACACCTTC. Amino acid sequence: CASRFNRGGPLGYTF.